The text below deals with one T cell receptor beta chain. The same CDR3 arises from other DNA sequences in this sample as well. CDR1 and CDR2 from the germline V gene are SGHDT and YYEEEE. J lost 2 bases, V lost 0 bases, and 0 bases had no gene match. The CDR3 covers 14 residues. This sample is part of a study of CD8+ T cells in alopecia areata. TCR sequencing used cDNA made by reverse transcription of extracted RNA. The protocol was immunoSEQ multiplex PCR, while the TCRdb copy is restricted to in-frame clones and leaves out a portion. The table includes 190,000 or so clones, roughly 50% detected once. Treatment given: oral pan-JAK inhibitor, 5-10 mg twice daily.

The TCR was taken from a human donor with alopecia areata. The J gene is TRBJ2-7, the V gene TRBV5-6, with TRBD1 matching 9 bases. Here the sequenced sample was CD8+ T cells sorted from blood, taken at week 24, from a patient treated with tofacitinib. CDR3 protein: CASSLGTGAYEQYF. CDR3 bases: TGTGCCAGCAGCTTGGGGACAGGGGCCTACGAGCAGTACTTC. Combining the CDR3 with reference TRBV5-6 and TRBJ2-7 gives the whole variable domain DAGVTQSPTHLIKTRGQQVTLRCSPKSGHDTVSWYQQALGQGPQFIFQYYEEEERQRGNFPDRFSGHQFPNYSSELNVNALLLGDSALYLCASSLGTGAYEQYFGPGTRLTVT.